This T cell receptor (beta chain) appears in the sequencing data of a study of PD-1 blockade in classical Hodgkin lymphoma. Whole-study findings and limits: Before treatment, TCR diversity in newly diagnosed patients was reportedly lower than in healthy donors.

V was pared by 3 bases and J by 4 bases, with 9 bases between. This CDR3 is built from 13 residues. Germline V gene sequence: CDR1 SGHKS, CDR2 YYEKEE (reference sequence). Time point: newly diagnosed, previously untreated cHL patient sample. The protocol was immunoSEQ multiplex PCR, while the TCRdb copy is restricted to in-frame clones and leaves out a portion. The repertoire includes 15,000 to 20,000 clones, approximately 86% of them detected once, and about 4.2% sits in the top ten. As to this clone: The antigen is not known.

The receptor was derived from a human donor with classical Hodgkin lymphoma. The chain couples TRBV5-5 to TRBJ2-3; D ambiguous. The source material was peripheral blood mononuclear cells (PBMCs). The CDR3 spells CASSSFAADTQYF. As DNA, the CDR3 is TGTGCCAGCAGCTCCTTCGCGGCAGATACGCAGTATTTT.